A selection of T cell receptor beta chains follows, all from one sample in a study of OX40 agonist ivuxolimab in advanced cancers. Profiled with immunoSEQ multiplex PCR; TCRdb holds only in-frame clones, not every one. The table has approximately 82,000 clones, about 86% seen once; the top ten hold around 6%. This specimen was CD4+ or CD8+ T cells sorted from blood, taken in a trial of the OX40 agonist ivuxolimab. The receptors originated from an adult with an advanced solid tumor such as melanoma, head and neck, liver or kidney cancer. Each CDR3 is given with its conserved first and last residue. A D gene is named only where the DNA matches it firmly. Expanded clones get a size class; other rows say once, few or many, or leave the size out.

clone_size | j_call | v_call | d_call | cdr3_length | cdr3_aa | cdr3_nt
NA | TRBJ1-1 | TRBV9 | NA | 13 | CASSVVFQGEAFF | TGTGCCAGCAGCGTAGTCTTTCAGGGTGAAGCTTTCTTT
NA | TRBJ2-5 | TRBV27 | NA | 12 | CASSYPQETQYF | TGTGCCAGCAGTTATCCACAAGAGACCCAGTACTTC
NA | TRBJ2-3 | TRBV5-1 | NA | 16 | CASSLAGTPSTDTQYF | TGCGCCAGCAGCTTGGCCGGGACACCTAGCACAGATACGCAGTATTTT
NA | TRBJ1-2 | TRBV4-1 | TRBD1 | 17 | CASSQGPWDRANYGYTF | TGCGCCAGCAGCCAAGGCCCATGGGACAGGGCAAACTATGGCTACACCTTC
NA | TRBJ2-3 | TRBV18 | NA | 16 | CASSPLDSQITDTQYF | TGTGCCAGCTCACCACTGGACAGCCAGATCACAGATACGCAGTATTTT
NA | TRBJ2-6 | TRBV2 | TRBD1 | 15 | CASSGQGSGANVLTF | TGTGCCAGCAGTGGACAGGGTTCTGGGGCCAACGTCCTGACTTTC
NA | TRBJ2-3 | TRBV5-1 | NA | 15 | CASRPTPGSTDTQYF | TGCGCCAGCAGACCGACACCGGGTAGCACAGATACGCAGTATTTT
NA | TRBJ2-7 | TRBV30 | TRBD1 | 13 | CAWNPGGVYEQYF | TGTGCCTGGAACCCAGGGGGCGTCTACGAGCAGTACTTC
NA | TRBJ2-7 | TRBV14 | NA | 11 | CASSTGQREYF | TGTGCCAGCAGCACCGGACAAAGGGAGTACTTC
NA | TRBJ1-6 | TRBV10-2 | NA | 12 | CASRSSNSPLHF | TGCGCCAGCAGAAGTTCCAATTCACCCCTCCACTTT
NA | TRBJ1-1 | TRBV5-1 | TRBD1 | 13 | CASSSTGATEAFF | TGCGCCAGCAGCTCGACAGGGGCCACTGAAGCTTTCTTT
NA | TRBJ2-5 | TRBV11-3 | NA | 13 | CASSLKGSETQYF | TGTGCCAGCAGCTTAAAAGGTTCGGAGACCCAGTACTTC
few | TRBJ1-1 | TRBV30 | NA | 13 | CAWSDQGMTEAFF | TGTGCCTGGAGCGATCAGGGTATGACTGAAGCTTTCTTT
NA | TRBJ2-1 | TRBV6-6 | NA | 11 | CASRDYNEQFF | TGTGCCAGCAGGGATTACAATGAGCAGTTCTTC
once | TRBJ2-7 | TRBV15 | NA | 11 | CATSEGPGQYF | TGTGCCACCAGTGAGGGCCCCGGGCAGTACTTC
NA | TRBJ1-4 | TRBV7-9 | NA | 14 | CASSRAEEGEKLFF | TGTGCCAGCAGCCGCGCAGAGGAGGGTGAAAAACTGTTTTTT
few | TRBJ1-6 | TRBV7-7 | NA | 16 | CASSLVQAHYNSPLHF | TGTGCTAGCAGCTTAGTCCAGGCCCACTATAATTCACCCCTCCACTTT
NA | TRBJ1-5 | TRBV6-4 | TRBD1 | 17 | CASSDVATGWSNQPQHF | TGTGCCAGCAGTGACGTCGCGACAGGGTGGAGCAATCAGCCCCAGCATTTT
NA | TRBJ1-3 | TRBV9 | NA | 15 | CASSVGGRSGNTIYF | TGTGCCAGCAGCGTAGGTGGGAGATCGGGAAACACCATATATTTT
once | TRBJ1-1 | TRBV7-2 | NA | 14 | CASSFGAMNTEAFF | TGTGCCAGCAGCTTCGGAGCAATGAACACTGAAGCTTTCTTT
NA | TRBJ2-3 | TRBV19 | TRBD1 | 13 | CASSKQGAHTQYF | TGTGCCAGTAGTAAACAGGGGGCACATACGCAGTATTTT
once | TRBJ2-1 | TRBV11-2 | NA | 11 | CASSFHNEQFF | TGTGCCAGCAGCTTCCACAATGAGCAGTTCTTC